The sequence of this T cell receptor (beta chain) was determined in a study of blood T cell repertoires in COVID-19 (dated by TCRdb to 2018 to 2020). In the study overall: Collaborator samples came from the United States, Italy and Spain and covered acute and convalescent phases of COVID-19. The material from the prospective study consisted of cDNA or gDNA derived from T cells, B-cell-depleted T cells, or PBMCs. Subjects who had been exposed to COVID-19, were actively infected with it, or had recovered from it provided the deeply sampled blood TCRbeta repertoires that made up the dataset. The repertoires were made available in a free public database intended to serve as a resource for research on the immune response to SARS-CoV-2. The samples were drawn from the first 160 participants of the ongoing ImmuneRACE study and from more than 1,000 subjects provided by 6 global collaborators. Sample metadata almost always included a de-identified subject ID, COVID-19 status, age in years and sex. Where available, HLA class I and class II types were taken from metadata supplied by the sample provider and were not determined by assay-based typing. Study-wide conclusions, independent of this receptor: Clinical and demographic metadata were provided uncurated, with the amount varying by source and participant.

V is trimmed back by 1 base and J by 2 bases, and the junction contains 7 bases that no gene match accounts for. Based on the germline V gene, the CDR1 and CDR2 sequences are SGHNT and YENEEA. There are 17 amino acids in the CDR3, from cysteine to phenylalanine inclusive. This entry keeps only the CDR3 DNA: 51 bases, framed from base 1. TCRbeta CDR3 regions were amplified from genomic DNA by means of the immunoSEQ Assay, a bias-controlled multiplex PCR. The source study handled its data this way. Nucleated cell counts per sample were estimated from amplification of reference gene primers within the assay. To quantify the absolute abundance of each unique TCRbeta CDR3 rearrangement, sequence reads were collapsed and filtered. For each sample, productive Simpson clonality was calculated by taking the square root of Simpson's diversity index across productive rearrangements. The table comes from immuneACCESS by way of TCRdb, which keeps in-frame sequences with V and J called. Part of the clones is missing from these tables; in studies checked, under half for an unresolved V gene and the rest for unknown reasons. V and J calls and clone size come straight from that table; D and trimming were deduced from the DNA. Within this sample are roughly 74,000 clones, with 84% of them counted one time only. The ten largest make up 36% of the sample.

The collaborating institutions used their own protocols to collect whole blood in K2EDTA tubes. For TCRbeta analysis, collaborators shipped samples in one of three forms: frozen whole blood, isolated PBMCs, or DNA extracted from either of those sample types. Points on this clone: Its antigen is unknown. No per-base quality is available; no much larger clone lies one base away.

Recombination connected TRBV11-3 to TRBJ2-1; TRBD2 fits 8 bases in the junction. Sequenced: peripheral blood. This sequence was found in a man in his 70s with acute or convalescent COVID-19. Here the CDR3 is given as CASSLGRSGSAYNEQFF. DNA sequence: TGTGCCAGCAGCTTAGGGAGGAGCGGGAGCGCCTACAATGAGCAGTTCTTC.